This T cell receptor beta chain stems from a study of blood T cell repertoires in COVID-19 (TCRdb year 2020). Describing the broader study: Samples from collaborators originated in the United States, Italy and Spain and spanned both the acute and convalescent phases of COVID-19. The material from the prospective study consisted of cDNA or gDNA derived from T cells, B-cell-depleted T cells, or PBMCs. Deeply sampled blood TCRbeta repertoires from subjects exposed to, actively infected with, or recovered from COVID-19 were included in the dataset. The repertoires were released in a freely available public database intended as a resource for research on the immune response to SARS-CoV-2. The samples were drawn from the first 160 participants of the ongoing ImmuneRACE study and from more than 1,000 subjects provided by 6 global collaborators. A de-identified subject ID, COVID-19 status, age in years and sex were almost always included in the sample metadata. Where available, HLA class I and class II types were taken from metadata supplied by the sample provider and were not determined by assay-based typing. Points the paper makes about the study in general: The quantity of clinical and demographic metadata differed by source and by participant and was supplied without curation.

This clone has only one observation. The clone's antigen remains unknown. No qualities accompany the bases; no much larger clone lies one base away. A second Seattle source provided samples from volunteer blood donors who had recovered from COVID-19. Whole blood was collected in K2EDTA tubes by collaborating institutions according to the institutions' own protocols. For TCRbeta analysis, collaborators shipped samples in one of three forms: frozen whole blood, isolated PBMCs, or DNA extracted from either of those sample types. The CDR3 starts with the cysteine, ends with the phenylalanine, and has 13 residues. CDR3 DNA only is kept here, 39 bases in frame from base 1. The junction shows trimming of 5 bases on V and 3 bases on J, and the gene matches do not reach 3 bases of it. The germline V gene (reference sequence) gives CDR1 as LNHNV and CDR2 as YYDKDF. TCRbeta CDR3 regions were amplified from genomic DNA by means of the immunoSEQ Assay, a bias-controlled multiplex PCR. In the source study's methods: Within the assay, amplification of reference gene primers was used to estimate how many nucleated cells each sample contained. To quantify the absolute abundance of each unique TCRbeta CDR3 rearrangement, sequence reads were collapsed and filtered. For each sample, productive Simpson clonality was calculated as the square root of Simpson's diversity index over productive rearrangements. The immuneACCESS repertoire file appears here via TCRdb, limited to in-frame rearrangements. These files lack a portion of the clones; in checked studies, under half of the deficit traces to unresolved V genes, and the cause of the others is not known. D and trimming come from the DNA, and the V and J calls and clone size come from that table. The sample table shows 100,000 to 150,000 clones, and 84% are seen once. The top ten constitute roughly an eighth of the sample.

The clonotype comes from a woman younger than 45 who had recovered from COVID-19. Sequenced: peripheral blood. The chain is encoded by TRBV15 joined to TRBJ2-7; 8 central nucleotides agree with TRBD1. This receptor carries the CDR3 CATSPGQDYEQYF. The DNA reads TGTGCCACCAGCCCGGGACAGGACTACGAGCAGTACTTC.